The 29 T cell receptor beta chains given below trace back to one sample, sequenced in a study of cytomegalovirus exposure and HLA in healthy donors. Some clones are missing from TCRdb's copy, which holds only in-frame ones; the method was immunoSEQ multiplex PCR. The sample records some 240,000 clones, roughly 86% being singletons. The sample taken for sequencing was PBMCs. These receptor sequences come from a woman in her 30s in good health and CMV-seropositive.

This clone showed up just a few times. CDR3 bases: TGTGCCAGTAGTATCGACAGCACAACTAAGGGCTACACCTTC. This sequence encodes CASSIDSTTKGYTF. V and J are TRBV19 and TRBJ1-2; D perhaps matches TRBD1 (5 bases). Looked up from germline, CDR1 is LNHDA and CDR2 is SQIVND (reference sequence). CDR3 length equals 14 residues. Deletions cut 3 bases from V and 8 bases from J, with 16 bases between.

Notes on this clone: A junction end diverges from the germline sequence, so it may reflect a read error. The sample carries other DNA sequences with the same CDR3. The chain uses TRBV27 and TRBJ1-2; D is uncertain. Looked up from germline, CDR1 is MNHEY and CDR2 is SMNVEV (reference sequence). The CDR3 runs to 13 residues. CDR3 in DNA: TGCGCCAGCAGTCTTAGTACGGACTATGGCTACACCTTC. Its translation: CASSLSTDYGYTF.

This chain links TRBV7-9 with TRBJ2-7; the D is unclear. This CDR3 has 14 amino acids. Germline V gene data show CDR1 as SEHNR and CDR2 as FQNEAQ (reference sequence). V lost 5 bases and J 4 bases, leaving 15 bases between the germline ends. The CDR3 sequence is CASSPLSRLYEQYF. The CDR3 DNA follows: TGTGCCAGCAGCCCCCTTTCTAGGTTGTACGAGCAGTACTTC.

The chain uses TRBV5-1 and TRBJ2-1; 10 bases align to TRBD2. Germline V gene sequence: CDR1 SGHRS, CDR2 YFSETQ. The CDR3 has 17 amino acids. The trim removed 4 bases at V and 8 bases at J, leaving 15 bases unmatched. CDR3 nucleotide sequence: TGCGCCAGCAGCCTGGATGTAGCGGGAGGCTTCCGCCATGAGCAGTTCTTC. Amino acids: CASSLDVAGGFRHEQFF.

The V call is TRBV11-3, the J call TRBJ2-3; 12 nucleotides match TRBD2. Germline lookup yields CDR1 SGHNT and CDR2 YENEEA. V dropped 0 bases and J dropped 5; count of bases not matched to a gene: 3. This CDR3 region has 16 residues. Written as DNA, the CDR3 is TGTGCCAGCAGCTTAGAACTAGCGGGAGGTCGAGATACGCAGTATTTT. It specifies CASSLELAGGRDTQYF.

The chain employs TRBV13 and TRBJ2-3, with 7 nucleotides matching TRBD1. The trim removed 2 bases at V and 4 bases at J, leaving 12 bases unmatched. The CDR3 covers 17 residues. CDR1 and CDR2 (germline): PRHDT, FYEKMQ (reference sequence). In DNA form, the CDR3 reads TGTGCCAGCAGCTTATGGATGGGGACAGCGAGCCCAGATACGCAGTATTTT. Translated: CASSLWMGTASPDTQYF.

A single count supports this clone. V is TRBV19 and J is TRBJ2-1; D might be TRBD2 (6 bases). This CDR3 comprises 13 residues. Germline assignment: CDR1 LNHDA and CDR2 SQIVND (reference sequence). The germline V and J ends were trimmed by 5 bases and 3 bases, with 8 bases remaining between them. CDR3 DNA sequence: TGTGCCAGTAGTCGGGAGTACTACAATGAGCAGTTCTTC. It yields the protein CASSREYYNEQFF.

J is TRBJ2-1 and V is TRBV7-9; TRBD1 aligns across 9 bases. The CDR3 runs to 14 residues. V trimming: 5 bases; J trimming: 10 bases; junction bases outside the gene matches: 9. From germline, CDR1 is SEHNR and CDR2 FQNEAQ (reference sequence). The CDR3 DNA reads as TGTGCCAGCAGCCCCAGGACAGGGGTCGGGGAGCAGTTCTTC. Its translation is CASSPRTGVGEQFF.

The rearrangement uses TRBV6-1 and TRBJ2-4; D is unresolved. V was shortened by 6 bases and J by 0 bases, with 12 bases between the two germline ends. Germline CDR1 is MNHNS and CDR2 is SASEGT. This CDR3 is built from 15 residues. The CDR3 spells CASRIQSPAKNIQYF. CDR3 DNA: TGTGCCAGCAGAATACAGAGCCCAGCCAAAAACATTCAGTACTTC.

This clone has only a few counts. The genes are TRBV19 and TRBJ1-5; tentative D call: TRBD1 (6 bases). The CDR3 loop spans 15 amino acids. The V and J ends lost 3 bases and 5 bases respectively, with 14 bases between them. CDR1 LNHDA and CDR2 SQIVND come from the germline V gene (reference sequence). CDR3 loop: CASSISDRGYQPQHF. As DNA, the CDR3 is TGTGCCAGTAGTATTTCGGACAGAGGTTATCAGCCCCAGCATTTT.

The chain employs TRBV19 and TRBJ2-2, with D possibly TRBD1 on 5 matching bases. In germline, CDR1 is LNHDA, CDR2 SQIVND (reference sequence). V lost 5 bases to trimming and J lost 6 bases, with 16 bases between them. The CDR3 spans 15 residues. The CDR3 DNA reads TGTGCCAGTAGTGTTAGCAGCAGGGTGGCCGGGGAGCTGTTTTTT. Its translation is CASSVSSRVAGELFF.

The rearrangement links TRBV4-2 to TRBJ2-2; D unresolved. Germline values: CDR1 LGHNA, CDR2 YNFKEQ. V was cut by 2 bases and J by 1 base, with 14 bases left in between. The CDR3 length is 17 residues. CDR3 region: CASSQSTASRNTGELFF. In DNA, the CDR3 is TGTGCCAGCAGCCAATCCACAGCTTCCCGGAACACCGGGGAGCTGTTTTTT.

V is TRBV10-1 and J is TRBJ2-3; D is perhaps TRBD2 (5 bases). The CDR3 length is 12 residues. Trimming removed 4 bases from V and 4 bases from J, with 6 bases in between. Germline CDR1 WNHNN, CDR2 SYGVQD (reference sequence). The CDR3 region has the DNA TGCGCCAGCAGTGCGGGGTCAGATACGCAGTATTTT. Its protein is CASSAGSDTQYF.

The chain carries TRBV6-1 and TRBJ1-1; D call uncertain. CDR3 size: 12 residues. From germline, CDR1 is MNHNS and CDR2 SASEGT. The V end was cut by 9 bases, the J end by 1 base, with 9 bases between. CDR3 amino acids: CASTRANTEAFF. In DNA form, the CDR3 reads TGTGCCAGTACGAGGGCGAACACTGAAGCTTTCTTT.

This chain uses TRBV6-1 with TRBJ1-5; D is ambiguous. The CDR3 consists of 12 residues. Trimming took 4 bases from V and 5 from J, leaving 6 bases between them. The germline V gene encodes CDR1 MNHNS and CDR2 SASEGT. CDR3 nucleotides: TGTGCCAGCAGTGCGCGGGATCAGCCCCAGCATTTT. Translated: CASSARDQPQHF.

The CDR3 DNA reads TGTGCCTGGAGTGTATCGGGGGATTGGGGCAATCAGCCCCAGCATTTT. Encoded protein: CAWSVSGDWGNQPQHF. The chain combines TRBV30 with TRBJ1-5, with D maybe TRBD1 (5 bases). V lost 0 bases and J lost 2, with 14 bases in between. This CDR3 is built from 16 residues. CDR1 GTSNPN and CDR2 SVGIG come from the germline V gene (reference sequence).

CDR3: CASSEVQGRYYEQYF. As DNA, the CDR3 is TGCGCCAGCAGTGAAGTTCAGGGGCGATACTACGAGCAGTACTTC. The chain employs TRBV10-1 and TRBJ2-7; D may be TRBD1 (6 bases). Between the trimmed V and J ends, which lost 3 bases and 3 bases, there was a span of 15 bases. CDR1 WNHNN and CDR2 SYGVQD come from the germline V gene (reference sequence). This CDR3 is built from 15 residues.

V usage is TRBV6-7 and J usage is TRBJ1-2, with 8 bases identical to TRBD1. TRBV6-7 is treated as an ORF (open reading frame) with a function not yet certain. V lost 5 bases and J lost 5; bases outside the gene matches: 7. This CDR3 region has 14 residues. This chain's CDR3 is CASSLSGTGYGYTF. CDR3 in DNA: TGTGCCAGCAGTCTCTCCGGGACAGGATATGGCTACACCTTC.

The chain employs TRBV2 and TRBJ1-5, with D possibly being TRBD1 (6 bases). Germline CDR1 and CDR2: SNHLY and FYNNEI. CDR3 length: 13 residues. With 5 bases removed from V and 7 bases from J, the gap between germline ends came to 12 bases. The chain's CDR3 is CASSLDSQQPQHF. The CDR3 nucleotides are TGTGCCAGCAGTTTGGACAGTCAGCAGCCCCAGCATTTT. Looking up the rest from reference TRBV2 and TRBJ1-5 gives the full variable domain: EPEVTQTPSHQVTQMGQEVILRCVPISNHLYFYWYRQILGQKVEFLVSFYNNEISEKSEIFDDQFSVERPDGSNFTLKIRSTKLEDSAMYFCASSLDSQQPQHFGDGTRLSIL.

The rearrangement links TRBV15 to TRBJ2-5, with a possible D match to TRBD2 (5 bases). V was shortened by 2 bases and J by 1 base, with 8 bases between the two germline ends. Per the germline V gene, CDR1 is LNHNV and CDR2 is YYDKDF (reference sequence). This CDR3 region has 14 residues. The CDR3 spells CATSRSRGQETQYF. The DNA of the CDR3 is TGTGCCACCAGCAGAAGCCGGGGCCAAGAGACCCAGTACTTC.

CDR3 region: CASSSGHSGTSSSYEQYF. In DNA, the CDR3 is TGTGCCAGCAGTTCCGGCCACTCCGGGACTAGCAGCTCCTACGAGCAGTACTTC. V usage is TRBV27 and J usage is TRBJ2-7, with 9 bases that match TRBD2. This CDR3 is 18 amino acids long. CDR1 and CDR2 from the germline V gene are MNHEY and SMNVEV (reference sequence). The J segment lost 0 bases and the V segment lost 4 bases, leaving 13 bases of the junction unmatched.

V usage is TRBV6-6 and J usage is TRBJ2-5, with 7 bases that match TRBD2. The V gene end was trimmed by 0 bases and the J gene end by 5 bases; junction bases not matched to a gene: 6. CDR3 length: 15 amino acids. Germline CDR1 is MNHNY and CDR2 is SVGAGI (reference sequence). Written as DNA, the CDR3 is TGTGCCAGCAGTTACTCGGTGCGGGAGAGTGAGACCCAGTACTTC. Protein: CASSYSVRESETQYF.

CDR3 in amino acids: CAWRHRGGSGNTIYF. The CDR3 nucleotides are TGTGCCTGGAGACACAGGGGTGGCTCTGGAAACACCATATATTTT. This chain connects TRBV30 to TRBJ1-3; 7 bases agree with TRBD1. The V and J ends lost 3 bases and 0 bases, in that order; junction bases with no gene match: 5. The germline V gene has CDR1 GTSNPN and CDR2 SVGIG (reference sequence). The CDR3 loop spans 15 amino acids.

The chain couples TRBV11-2 to TRBJ2-3; 8 bases agree with TRBD2. Germline lookup yields CDR1 SGHAT and CDR2 FQNNGV. The junction had 7 bases not matched to a gene; V was cut back by 2 bases and J by 3 bases. The CDR3 contains 16 residues. The DNA of the CDR3 is TGTGCCAGCAGCTTACTGATATTAGCGGGGACAGATACGCAGTATTTT. Its protein product is CASSLLILAGTDTQYF.

Comments on this clone: The identical CDR3 is also encoded by other nucleotide sequences in the sample. The V call is TRBV2, the J call TRBJ1-2; D uncertain. The CDR3 extends over 14 amino acids. Germline CDR1 and CDR2: SNHLY and FYNNEI. The V and J ends lost 3 bases and 0 bases respectively, with 8 bases between them. CDR3 in amino acids: CASSEDLANYGYTF. The CDR3 DNA reads TGTGCCAGCAGTGAGGACTTAGCTAACTATGGCTACACCTTC.

V usage is TRBV27 and J usage is TRBJ2-7; 8 bases are shared with TRBD1. With V trimmed by 1 base and J by 2 bases, 4 bases remained unmatched. The germline V gene encodes CDR1 MNHEY and CDR2 SMNVEV (reference sequence). The CDR3 contains 15 residues. The CDR3 DNA sequence: TGTGCCAGCAGTTTATATTCAGGGGGCCCCTACGAGCAGTACTTC. Translated: CASSLYSGGPYEQYF.

The V and J genes are TRBV14 and TRBJ2-5; the match to TRBD1 covers 11 bases. Germline V gene lookup returns CDR1 SGHDN and CDR2 FVKESK. The trim removed 2 bases at V and 5 bases at J, leaving 13 bases unmatched. CDR3 length equals 18 residues. CDR3 coding DNA: TGTGCCAGCAGCCAAACAAACACCGGACAGGGGGCTTGGGAGACCCAGTACTTC. It translates to CASSQTNTGQGAWETQYF.

The V and J genes are TRBV4-1 and TRBJ1-3; D is possibly TRBD1 (5 bases). Trimming left V 0 bases short and J 0 bases short, with 12 bases between. Germline V gene lookup returns CDR1 MGHRA and CDR2 YSYEKL. This CDR3 has 17 amino acids. DNA of the CDR3: TGCGCCAGCAGCCAAGAAAGGACACCGAGCTCTGGAAACACCATATATTTT. Its protein is CASSQERTPSSGNTIYF.

This clone was counted only a few times. The chain links TRBV4-2 to TRBJ2-2; D perhaps matches TRBD1 (6 bases). V lost 3 bases, J lost 5 bases, and 10 bases lay in between. CDR1 and CDR2 (germline): LGHNA, YNFKEQ. There are 14 residues in the CDR3. For the CDR3, the DNA is TGTGCCAGCAGCCACAGGGGATTAACCGGGGAGCTGTTTTTT. Translated: CASSHRGLTGELFF.